This T cell receptor (beta chain) came from a study of CD8+CD57+ T cells in acquired aplastic anemia. Overall study context: Sequencing produced an average of roughly 10 million reads per healthy donor for CD4+ cells. Findings and limits, study-wide: Researchers report that some 31 CD8+ CDR3 sequences appeared in both patients and controls.

CDR3 size: 11 residues. CDR1 is SGDLS and CDR2 is YYNGEE in the germline V gene. V lost 4 bases to trimming and J lost 6 bases, with 8 bases between them. Comment on this clonotype: What it binds is unknown.

The use of genomic DNA as template underpinned the TCR beta VDJ and CDR3 profiling. TCRdb independently ran MiXCR on the reads; one entry per CDR3 protein. The sample shows more than 45,000 distinct CDR3 sequences, about 73% of them seen only once. This receptor was obtained from a human donor in good health, serving as a control. The sequenced material came from sorted CD4+, CD8+, or CD8+CD57+ T cells (not recorded which) from PBMCs. The V gene is TRBV9, the J gene TRBJ2-7; tentative D call: TRBD2 (5 bases). The CDR3 region is CASSREGEQYF. The CDR3 DNA reads as TGTGCCAGCAGCCGGGAAGGCGAGCAGTACTTC.